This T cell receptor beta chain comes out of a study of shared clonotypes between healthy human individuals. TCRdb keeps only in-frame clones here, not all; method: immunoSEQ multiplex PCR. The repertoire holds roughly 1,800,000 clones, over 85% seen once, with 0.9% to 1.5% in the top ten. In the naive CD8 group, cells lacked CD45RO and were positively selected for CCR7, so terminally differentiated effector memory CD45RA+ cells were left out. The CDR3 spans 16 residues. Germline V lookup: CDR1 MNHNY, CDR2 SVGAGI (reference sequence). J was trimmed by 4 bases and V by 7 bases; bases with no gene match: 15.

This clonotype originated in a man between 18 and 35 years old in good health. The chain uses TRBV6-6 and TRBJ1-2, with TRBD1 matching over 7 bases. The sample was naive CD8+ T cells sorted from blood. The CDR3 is CASIYSPEGAVYGYTF. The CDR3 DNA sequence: TGTGCCAGCATTTATTCTCCAGAGGGGGCCGTCTATGGCTACACCTTC.